The 12 T cell receptor beta chains given below trace back to one sample, sequenced in a study of blood T cells in healthy people across ages. A second PCR of about 7 to 11 cycles used a sample-barcoded 5' primer and a J-beta primer mix. Using its own MiXCR run on the 5' RACE reads, TCRdb lists one record per CDR3 protein. The sample shows 1.5 million to 2 million distinct CDR3 sequences, 25% to 30% of them seen only once. The sample consisted of blood. The receptor set was obtained from a woman under 40 in good health.

The rearrangement links TRBV20-1 to TRBJ2-3, with 7 bases that match TRBD2. V trimming: 3 bases; J trimming: 2 bases; junction bases outside the gene matches: 5. This CDR3 comprises 14 residues. The V gene's germline CDR1 is DFQATT and CDR2 SNEGSKA (reference sequence). The CDR3 spells CSASRDYSTDTQYF. CDR3 in DNA: TGCAGTGCTAGCAGGGACTACTCCACAGATACGCAGTATTTT.

The CDR3: CASSYSGTSYEQFF. CDR3 sequence (DNA): TGTGCCAGCAGCTACTCCGGGACTAGCTACGAGCAGTTCTTC. The chain carries TRBV12-3 or TRBV12-4 and TRBJ2-1, with 9 bases fitting TRBD2. The CDR3 consists of 14 residues. The J segment lost 10 bases and the V segment lost 6 bases, leaving 10 bases of the junction unmatched.

This clonotype was found many times. This chain uses TRBV4-1 with TRBJ2-7; 9 nucleotides align to TRBD1. Germline loops: CDR1 MGHRA, CDR2 YSYEKL. This CDR3 region has 15 residues. V lost 5 bases, J lost 7 bases, and 12 bases stayed unmatched. The DNA of the CDR3 is TGCGCCAGCAGCTTTAGCGCGGCCGGGACAGGGGAGCAGTACTTC. Protein product: CASSFSAAGTGEQYF.

This clonotype was detected a few times. The chain has TRBV10-1 and TRBJ2-1; TRBD2 might be the D (6 bases). The V gene lost 3 bases and the J gene lost 7 bases, with 13 bases spanning the gap. The CDR3 is 14 residues long. Germline V gene sequence: CDR1 WNHNN, CDR2 SYGVQD (reference sequence). The DNA of the CDR3 is TGCGCCAGCAGTGACCCGGGACTGGAGAATGAGCAGTTCTTC. This gives the protein CASSDPGLENEQFF.

The chain uses TRBV6-1 and TRBJ1-2; the D is unclear. CDR3 length equals 14 residues. From germline, CDR1 is MNHNS and CDR2 SASEGT. The V end was cut by 1 base, the J end by 4 bases, with 10 bases between. CDR3 residues: CASSEGVSLYGYTF. CDR3 coding DNA: TGTGCCAGCAGTGAAGGTGTTTCCCTCTATGGCTACACCTTC.

V usage is TRBV18 and J usage is TRBJ2-4, with TRBD2 matching over 13 bases. TRBJ2-7 explains the end of the DNA better; the J call may be wrong. The CDR3 is made up of 14 amino acids. Germline V gives CDR1 KGHSH, CDR2 LQKENI. The CDR3 DNA sequence: TGTGCCAGCGCCCCGGGACTAGCGGGAAACGAGCAGTACTTC. It yields the protein CASAPGLAGNEQYF.

For this clonotype: A much larger clone lies one base from this, so it may be a read error. V and J are TRBV20-1 and TRBJ1-2; TRBD1 agrees at 8 bases. The CDR3 spans 14 residues. Germline V gives CDR1 DFQATT, CDR2 SNEGSKA (reference sequence). CDR3 nucleotides: TGCAGTGCTAGACCAGGGGGCGCCGACTATGACTACACCTTC. It specifies CSARPGGADYDYTF.

V and J are TRBV4-3 and TRBJ2-1; TRBD2 agrees at 7 bases. CDR1 and CDR2 (germline): LGHNA, YSLEER. This CDR3 region has 17 residues. Unmatched junction bases numbered 9, after V lost 0 bases and J lost 4 bases. The chain's CDR3 is CASSQETGPAGYNEQFF. Here the CDR3 DNA reads TGCGCCAGCAGCCAAGAAACGGGACCAGCGGGATACAATGAGCAGTTCTTC.

This clonotype was recorded a few times. The rearrangement joins TRBV2 to TRBJ2-7; the D call may be TRBD1 or TRBD2 (6 bases each). The CDR3 contains 15 residues. The V end lost 7 bases, the J end lost 2 bases, and 18 bases lay between the germline ends. Germline CDR1 reads SNHLY; CDR2 reads FYNNEI. The CDR3, as DNA: TGTGCCAGCAACGGGGGCGGGACATACACCTACGAGCAGTACTTC. Protein sequence: CASNGGGTYTYEQYF.

The chain joins TRBV7-9 to TRBJ2-1; TRBD2 agrees at 7 bases. The closer fit of TRBJ2-7 to the DNA end suggests the J call may be wrong. Germline V gene lookup returns CDR1 SEHNR and CDR2 FQNEAQ (reference sequence). CDR3 length: 16 amino acids. The DNA of the CDR3 is TGTGCCAGCAGCCCCTTCTCGGCTAGCGGTAACAATGAGCAGTACTTC. Amino acid sequence: CASSPFSASGNNEQYF.

This clonotype was counted between two and nine times. The chain links TRBV6-5 to TRBJ2-3; 7 nucleotides match TRBD1. The ends lost 0 bases at V and 2 bases at J; junction bases unmatched: 5. CDR1 is MNHEY, CDR2 SVGAGI, per germline. The CDR3 contains 16 residues. CDR3 sequence reads: CASSYSDREPTDTQYF. CDR3 sequence (DNA): TGTGCCAGCAGTTACTCAGACAGGGAACCCACAGATACGCAGTATTTT.

This clonotype was recorded many times. The chain links TRBV25-1 to TRBJ2-7; 7 bases match TRBD2. CDR3 size: 16 residues. The germline CDR1 and CDR2 sequences are MGHDK and SYGVNS. V trimming: 6 bases; J trimming: 3 bases; junction bases outside the gene matches: 14. The CDR3 loop reads CASRTTGGEGYYEQYF. The CDR3 DNA sequence: TGTGCCAGCAGAACTACCGGCGGGGAGGGCTACTACGAGCAGTACTTC.